Shown below are 30 T cell receptor beta chains from a single sample sequenced in a study of blood T cell repertoires in COVID-19 (dated by TCRdb to the early 2020s). Library preparation used the immunoSEQ multiplex PCR assay. TCRdb limited this immuneACCESS table to in-frame rearrangements with V and J called. A share of clones is missing; checked studies link under half to unresolved V genes, and the rest is unexplained. The sample contains about 180,000 clones, around 86% of them found a single time. The ten largest clones take up around 8.6% of the sample. The specimen was PBMCs or T cells enriched from blood (not recorded which). The receptors derive from a woman in her thirties who had recovered from COVID-19.

This rearrangement joins TRBV10-3 to TRBJ1-3; D not resolved. Germline V gene sequence: CDR1 ENHRY, CDR2 SYGVKD. V was clipped by 3 bases and J by 7 bases, with 7 bases between them. The length of the CDR3 is 12 residues. The CDR3 protein is CAISDRGNTIYF. The CDR3 bases are TGTGCCATCAGTGACAGAGGGAACACCATATATTTT.

This chain connects TRBV5-1 to TRBJ2-2, with TRBD1 matching 10 bases. In germline, CDR1 is SGHRS, CDR2 YFSETQ. The CDR3 covers 14 residues. With 5 bases clipped from V and 4 bases from J, the junction kept 2 bases outside the gene matches. CDR3 bases: TGCGCCAGCAGAAGGGACAGGGGCACCGGGGAGCTGTTTTTT. Its translation is CASRRDRGTGELFF.

The V call is TRBV29-1, the J call TRBJ2-7; maybe TRBD2 (6 bases). Trimming took off 3 bases at V and 0 bases at J, with 27 bases between the two ends. This CDR3 has 19 residues. The germline V gene has CDR1 SQVTM and CDR2 ANQGSEA. Here the CDR3 DNA reads TGCAGCGTTGAGATGAAGGGGTCGGGACTCCTAACTTTCTCCTACGAGCAGTACTTC. Translated: CSVEMKGSGLLTFSYEQYF.

This chain uses TRBV27 with TRBJ1-1, with D possibly matching TRBD1 (6 bases). The germline V and J ends were trimmed by 4 bases and 1 base, with 10 bases remaining between them. This CDR3 is 14 amino acids long. Germline-derived CDR1 and CDR2 are MNHEY and SMNVEV (reference sequence). The CDR3 loop reads CASSSRQENTEAFF. The CDR3 nucleotides are TGTGCCAGCAGTTCCCGACAGGAGAACACTGAAGCTTTCTTT.

The rearrangement links TRBV6-5 to TRBJ2-5; D is undetermined. V lost 0 bases and J lost 4, with 12 bases in between. Per germline, CDR1 MNHEY and CDR2 SVGAGI. This CDR3 region has 15 residues. The CDR3, as DNA: TGTGCCAGCAGTTACTCGCGCTTGCCCACAGAGACCCAGTACTTC. Its protein product is CASSYSRLPTETQYF.

Turning to this clone: Other DNA sequences within the sample encode an identical CDR3. This rearrangement joins TRBV2 to TRBJ1-5; D possibly corresponds to TRBD1 (5 bases). Germline CDR1 reads SNHLY; CDR2 reads FYNNEI. V gave up 4 bases and J gave up 2 bases, with 9 bases separating them. The length of the CDR3 is 14 residues. CDR3 sequence: CASSVGGGNQPQHF. The CDR3 DNA follows: TGTGCCAGCAGTGTGGGAGGGGGCAATCAGCCCCAGCATTTT.

The chain has TRBV19 and TRBJ2-7; 8 bases are shared with TRBD1. This CDR3 has 16 amino acids. Trimming took 5 bases from V and 2 from J; bases not matched to a gene: 11. The V gene's germline CDR1 is LNHDA and CDR2 SQIVND (reference sequence). The CDR3 DNA follows: TGTGCCAGTAGTCTCCAGACAGGGGAGATACCCTACGAGCAGTACTTC. This sequence encodes CASSLQTGEIPYEQYF. The variable domain in full, completed from reference TRBV19 and TRBJ2-7, reads DGGITQSPKYLFRKEGQNVTLSCEQNLNHDAMYWYRQDPGQGLRLIYYSQIVNDFQKGDIAEGYSVSREKKESFPLTVTSAQKNPTAFYLCASSLQTGEIPYEQYFGPGTRLTVT.

The chain recombines TRBV25-1 with TRBJ2-2, with D perhaps matching TRBD1 (6 bases). The CDR3 runs 15 residues. The V end lost 7 bases, the J end lost 6 bases, and 18 bases lay between the germline ends. Germline assignment: CDR1 MGHDK and CDR2 SYGVNS. The CDR3 protein is CASNPDSGEAGELFF. For the CDR3, the DNA is TGTGCCAGCAACCCGGACAGTGGGGAAGCCGGGGAGCTGTTTTTT.

The chain couples TRBV6-5 to TRBJ2-7, with 7 bases identical to TRBD1. This CDR3 contains 14 residues. Germline-derived CDR1 and CDR2 are MNHEY and SVGAGI. V shed 7 bases and J 2 bases; nucleotides not matched to a gene: 8. CDR3 bases: TGTGCCAGCAACCCCGGGACAGTAGCCTACGAGCAGTACTTC. The encoded protein is CASNPGTVAYEQYF.

This chain joins TRBV5-1 and TRBJ1-2; maybe TRBD1 (6 bases). The CDR3 covers 15 residues. CDR1 SGHRS and CDR2 YFSETQ come from the germline V gene. Deletions cut 3 bases from V and 0 bases from J, with 12 bases between. The chain's CDR3 is CASSSQGQANYGYTF. CDR3 bases: TGCGCCAGCAGCTCACAGGGCCAAGCTAACTATGGCTACACCTTC.

This sequence joins TRBV2 and TRBJ2-5; the D gene is possibly TRBD2 (5 bases). V shed 11 bases and J shed 5 bases, with 18 bases lying between them. The CDR3 runs to 13 residues. Germline CDR1 and CDR2: SNHLY and FYNNEI. The CDR3 reads CAVFPGYHETQYF. The CDR3 coding sequence is TGTGCCGTCTTCCCGGGGTATCACGAGACCCAGTACTTC.

In DNA, the CDR3 is TGTGCCAGCAGCCCGACAGGGGATAATTCACCCCTCCACTTT. Its translation is CASSPTGDNSPLHF. The rearrangement links TRBV6-4 to TRBJ1-6; 8 bases are shared with TRBD1. V shed 6 bases and J 5 bases; nucleotides not matched to a gene: 3. This CDR3 spans 14 amino acids. Germline V gene lookup returns CDR1 MRHNA and CDR2 SNTAGT.

V and J are TRBV2 and TRBJ1-3; D gene ambiguous. Germline CDR1 SNHLY, CDR2 FYNNEI. V gave up 6 bases and J gave up 2 bases, with 17 bases separating them. The CDR3 contains 16 residues. CDR3 DNA sequence: TGTGCCAGCAGCCGAGGAAGTGGTTTAGCTGGAAACACCATATATTTT. Translation: CASSRGSGLAGNTIYF.

In its sample, this clone was seen a few times. This sample also contains other DNA sequences that code for the same CDR3. V usage is TRBV27 and J usage is TRBJ2-7; TRBD1 is a possible D gene (6 bases). This CDR3 comprises 11 residues. Between the trimmed V and J ends, which lost 7 bases and 4 bases, there was a span of 8 bases. Germline loops: CDR1 MNHEY, CDR2 SMNVEV (reference sequence). The CDR3 nucleotides read TGTGCCAGCAAGAGGGGGTACGAGCAGTACTTC. It is translated as CASKRGYEQYF.

This clone was recorded only once. The gene calls are TRBV5-1 and TRBJ2-7; D is ambiguous. V was pared by 4 bases and J by 1 base, with 6 bases between. In germline, CDR1 is SGHRS, CDR2 YFSETQ. This CDR3 is built from 12 residues. CDR3 in DNA: TGCGCCAGCAGCCTAAATTCCTACGAGCAGTACTTC. This encodes CASSLNSYEQYF.

This chain joins TRBV5-1 and TRBJ2-3; 11 bases are a match to TRBD2. CDR3 length equals 17 residues. J gave up 1 base and V 4 bases, and 8 bases lay outside the gene matches. Germline CDR1 SGHRS, CDR2 YFSETQ. The CDR3 DNA reads as TGCGCCAGCAGCCTAAATAGCGGGAGGGACCGCACAGATACGCAGTATTTT. This encodes CASSLNSGRDRTDTQYF.

There are many counts of this clone. The chain couples TRBV5-5 to TRBJ1-2; weak D call: TRBD1 (5 bases). Germline CDR1 reads SGHKS; CDR2 reads YYEKEE (reference sequence). V was cut by 0 bases and J by 1 base, with 10 bases left in between. This CDR3 contains 15 residues. CDR3 sequence reads: CASSLAQVLNYGYTF. The CDR3 DNA sequence: TGTGCCAGCAGCTTGGCACAGGTCCTTAACTATGGCTACACCTTC.

The V and J genes are TRBV4-1 and TRBJ2-3; 14 nucleotides match TRBD2. This CDR3 spans 16 amino acids. The V gene's germline CDR1 is MGHRA and CDR2 YSYEKL. J was trimmed by 7 bases and V by 5 bases; bases with no gene match: 8. CDR3 nucleotides: TGCGCCAGCAGCGGGACTAGCGGGAGCGACCTTTATACGCAGTATTTT. Its protein is CASSGTSGSDLYTQYF.

The genes are TRBV19 and TRBJ2-3; 8 bases line up with TRBD1. The length of the CDR3 is 15 residues. J gave up 1 base and V 4 bases, and 4 bases lay outside the gene matches. Germline CDR1 reads LNHDA; CDR2 reads SQIVND (reference sequence). The CDR3 loop reads CASSKYRGGTDTQYF. The CDR3 DNA follows: TGTGCCAGTAGTAAATACAGGGGGGGCACAGATACGCAGTATTTT.

This clone was seen more than once but under ten times. The CDR3 spells CASSHPGGRTTGELFF. For the CDR3, the DNA is TGTGCCAGCAGCCATCCTGGAGGGAGAACCACCGGGGAGCTGTTTTTT. This chain joins TRBV9 and TRBJ2-2, with D maybe TRBD2 (6 bases). The germline CDR1 and CDR2 sequences are SGDLS and YYNGEE. The V end was cut by 4 bases, the J end by 4 bases, with 17 bases between. This CDR3 region has 16 residues. The variable domain in full, with the rest retrieved from reference TRBV9 and TRBJ2-2, is DSGVTQTPKHLITATGQRVTLRCSPRSGDLSVYWYQQSLDQGLQFLIQYYNGEERAKGNILERFSAQQFPDLHSELNLSSLELGDSALYFCASSHPGGRTTGELFFGEGSRLTVL.

The sample holds one count of this clone. This chain uses TRBV4-2 with TRBJ1-5; 7 bases fit TRBD1. V was clipped by 4 bases and J by 2 bases; unmatched bases: 5. There are 15 residues in the CDR3. Per germline, CDR1 LGHNA and CDR2 YNFKEQ. The CDR3 DNA reads TGTGCCAGCAGCCTACAGGGGAAGGGCAATCAGCCCCAGCATTTT. Its protein is CASSLQGKGNQPQHF.

The chain uses TRBV5-1 and TRBJ1-3; D unresolved. This CDR3 spans 17 amino acids. V was cut by 2 bases and J by 0 bases, with 15 bases left in between. Germline CDR1 and CDR2: SGHRS and YFSETQ. The CDR3 loop reads CASSFGTELGSGNTIYF. The CDR3 DNA reads as TGCGCCAGCAGCTTCGGAACGGAGTTAGGCTCTGGAAACACCATATATTTT.

V is TRBV6-5 and J is TRBJ1-1; 8 bases are a match to TRBD1. The length of the CDR3 is 14 residues. With V trimmed by 6 bases and J by 4 bases, 7 bases remained unmatched. Germline V gene data show CDR1 as MNHEY and CDR2 as SVGAGI. The CDR3 sequence is CASRPIQGGTEAFF. The DNA of the CDR3 is TGTGCCAGCAGGCCGATACAGGGGGGCACTGAAGCTTTCTTT.

This rearrangement joins TRBV19 to TRBJ2-2, with D possibly TRBD2 on 6 matching bases. This CDR3 has 15 residues. Trimming pared 2 bases from V and 3 bases from J, leaving 10 bases between. Per germline, CDR1 LNHDA and CDR2 SQIVND (reference sequence). CDR3 DNA: TGTGCCAGTAGTATAAGAGGAGGGGACACCGGGGAGCTGTTTTTT. Translated: CASSIRGGDTGELFF.

The chain couples TRBV28 to TRBJ2-5; 9 bases agree with TRBD2. Germline V lookup: CDR1 MDHEN, CDR2 SYDVKM. The junction had 9 bases not matched to a gene; V was cut back by 6 bases and J by 7 bases. The CDR3 consists of 14 residues. CDR3 DNA sequence: TGTGCCAGCAGAGCCGTAGCGGGAGCTGTGACCCAGTACTTC. Protein product: CASRAVAGAVTQYF. Full variable domain (rest looked up from reference TRBV28 and TRBJ2-5): DVKVTQSSRYLVKRTGEKVFLECVQDMDHENMFWYRQDPGLGLRLIYFSYDVKMKEKGDIPEGYSVSREKKERFSLILESASTNQTSMYLCASRAVAGAVTQYFGPGTRLLVL.

The chain has TRBV15 and TRBJ1-2; 9 nucleotides align to TRBD1. J gave up 7 bases and V 2 bases, and 5 bases lay outside the gene matches. CDR3 length: 14 amino acids. CDR1 and CDR2 (germline): LNHNV, YYDKDF (reference sequence). CDR3 loop: CATSRRDRVGGYTF. CDR3 DNA sequence: TGTGCCACCAGCAGACGGGACAGGGTGGGTGGCTACACCTTC.

This clone has a handful of counts. The chain carries TRBV9 and TRBJ1-3; D possibly corresponds to TRBD1 (5 bases). Trimming took off 0 bases at V and 2 bases at J, with 12 bases between the two ends. The length of the CDR3 is 16 residues. CDR1 is SGDLS and CDR2 is YYNGEE in the germline V gene. The chain's CDR3 is CASSVVSGGTGNTIYF. CDR3 nucleotides: TGTGCCAGCAGCGTAGTGTCGGGGGGGACTGGAAACACCATATATTTT.

This chain joins TRBV6-6 and TRBJ2-7; D remains unclear. CDR3 length equals 13 residues. V was cut by 7 bases and J by 0 bases, with 10 bases left in between. Germline CDR1 MNHNY, CDR2 SVGAGI (reference sequence). CDR3 amino acids: CASNNGGSYEQYF. The CDR3, as DNA: TGTGCCAGCAATAACGGCGGCTCCTACGAGCAGTACTTC.

This clone was detected only a few times. The chain links TRBV9 to TRBJ2-1; no firm D call. This CDR3 comprises 14 residues. V was shortened by 6 bases and J by 7 bases, with 17 bases between the two germline ends. Germline V lookup: CDR1 SGDLS, CDR2 YYNGEE. CDR3 nucleotides: TGTGCCAGCACCCGTGGGTCTAGGCGTAATGAGCAGTTCTTC. This sequence encodes CASTRGSRRNEQFF.

The rearrangement uses TRBV27 and TRBJ2-7; 8 bases agree with TRBD2. CDR1 and CDR2 (germline): MNHEY, SMNVEV (reference sequence). J gave up 3 bases and V 3 bases, and 13 bases lay outside the gene matches. The CDR3 runs to 17 residues. CDR3 nucleotides: TGTGCCAGCAGTTTCGGAGCCGAGGCGGGAGGTTTCTACGAGCAGTACTTC. Amino acid sequence: CASSFGAEAGGFYEQYF.